This TCR beta chain came from a study of T cells in Graves' hyperthyroidism and ophthalmopathy. Study-level points and caveats: Blood also carried most thyroid clonotypes expanded above 0.001.

The CDR3 spans 14 residues. Germline V gene data show CDR1 as MNHNS and CDR2 as SASEGT. The J segment lost 0 bases and the V segment lost 4 bases, leaving 2 bases of the junction unmatched. TCR beta CDR3 regions were amplified from RNA transcripts. The HTBI primer set drove a first-round RT-PCR of the TCR CDR3. TCRdb reprocessed the multiplex PCR reads via MiXCR and lists one record per CDR3 protein. There are roughly 350,000 distinct CDR3 sequences in the sample; about 14% occur only once, and under 30% lies in the top ten. This clonotype showed up many times. Its specificity is unknown. Patients were excluded because of uncontrolled infection, other autoimmune disease, pregnancy or lactation.

Sequencing input: blood. The sequence derives from a woman aged 25 to 45 with Graves' hyperthyroidism. The chain employs TRBV6-1 and TRBJ1-1; 7 bases align to TRBD1. The CDR3 coding sequence is TGTGCCAGCAGTGTACAGGGGCTGAACACTGAAGCTTTCTTT. This encodes CASSVQGLNTEAFF.